A selection of T cell receptor beta chains follows, all from one sample in a study of blood T cells in healthy people across ages. Each CDR3 protein is one row after TCRdb ran MiXCR on the 5' RACE reads. The sample includes almost 1 million distinct CDR3 sequences, roughly half of them seen just once. The sequencing sample was made of blood. Source of these receptors: a woman in her sixties or seventies in good health. The CDR3 runs from the conserved cysteine through the conserved F or W.

CDR3: CASSKVLNTEAFF
V: TRBV9
J: TRBJ1-1

CDR3: CASSLPLGAGDEQFF
V: TRBV7-2
J: TRBJ2-1

CDR3: CASRAGPGPYEQYF
V: TRBV9
J: TRBJ2-7

CDR3: CASSGIAEETQYF
V: TRBV12-3/TRBV12-4
J: TRBJ2-5

CDR3: CAIGQNQETQYF
V: TRBV10-3
J: TRBJ2-5

CDR3: CASSLFTSGMDNEQFF
V: TRBV27
J: TRBJ2-1

CDR3: CAISEATSGRGDTQYF
V: TRBV10-3
J: TRBJ2-3

CDR3: CASSWNRGRGGYTF
V: TRBV7-2
J: TRBJ1-2

CDR3: CASSSSKLYGASSYNEQFF
V: TRBV28
J: TRBJ2-1

CDR3: CATSDFKPGQHTGELFF
V: TRBV24-1
J: TRBJ2-2

CDR3: CSADRAGGINEQFF
V: TRBV20-1
J: TRBJ2-1

CDR3: CATSKGLAGASGANVLTF
V: TRBV15
J: TRBJ2-6

CDR3: CAISDQAGGPYEQYF
V: TRBV10-3
J: TRBJ2-7

CDR3: CASSLVPGPDGTDTQYF
V: TRBV7-2
J: TRBJ2-3

CDR3: CASSQEALHQYNEQYF
V: TRBV4-1
J: NA

CDR3: CSVVFGPIAQEAQYF
V: TRBV29-1
J: TRBJ2-5

CDR3: CASSQAYGSQETQYF
V: TRBV14
J: TRBJ2-5

CDR3: CASSFKIGTPSSYEQYF
V: TRBV27
J: TRBJ2-7

CDR3: CASSTGWAAETQYF
V: TRBV4-1
J: TRBJ2-5

CDR3: CASSFQWYGYTF
V: TRBV12-3/TRBV12-4
J: TRBJ1-2

CDR3: CASSSAQSFWGANVLTF
V: TRBV28
J: TRBJ2-6

CDR3: CAWSVLGNIQYF
V: TRBV30
J: TRBJ2-4

CDR3: CATGPYGYTF
V: TRBV28
J: TRBJ1-2

CDR3: CASSRDSTGYNEQFF
V: TRBV2
J: TRBJ2-1

CDR3: CASRLISTDTQYF
V: TRBV6-5
J: TRBJ2-3

CDR3: CASSHGTSGSVDEQYF
V: TRBV7-9
J: TRBJ2-7

CDR3: CSASRVTYNEQFF
V: TRBV20-1
J: TRBJ2-1

CDR3: CSVGPRTSPGDTQYF
V: TRBV29-1
J: TRBJ2-3

CDR3: CASRGTSGTNEQFF
V: TRBV3-1
J: TRBJ2-1

CDR3: CASSQRYGIGSDTQYF
V: TRBV3-1
J: TRBJ2-3

CDR3: CASSPRGTGGYTF
V: TRBV12-3/TRBV12-4
J: TRBJ1-2

CDR3: CASSFEVSNQPQHF
V: TRBV12-3/TRBV12-4
J: TRBJ1-5

CDR3: CASSTGLAGGSNTQYF
V: TRBV5-6
J: TRBJ2-3

CDR3: CASIESLLGPYEQYF
V: TRBV6-1
J: TRBJ2-7

CDR3: CASSVRGFQETQYF
V: TRBV5-6
J: TRBJ2-5

CDR3: CASSFGGVWNEQFF
V: TRBV28
J: TRBJ2-1

CDR3: CASSPRAASTGELFF
V: TRBV18
J: TRBJ2-2

CDR3: CSASVGFGYEQYF
V: TRBV20-1
J: NA

CDR3: CASSFPQESYEQYF
V: TRBV7-2
J: TRBJ2-7

CDR3: CASSLAQQGWEQYF
V: TRBV11-2
J: TRBJ2-7

CDR3: CSARTTVEQYF
V: TRBV20-1
J: TRBJ2-7

CDR3: CAISPGTRKETQYF
V: TRBV10-3
J: TRBJ2-5

CDR3: CASSPGWDGYTF
V: TRBV6-5
J: TRBJ1-2

CDR3: CASSQSGSTYEQYF
V: TRBV16
J: NA

CDR3: CASKEGTSGTDTQYF
V: TRBV6-2/TRBV6-3
J: TRBJ2-3

CDR3: CASSRDRSGYTF
V: TRBV18
J: TRBJ1-2

CDR3: CASSPRLGQETQYF
V: TRBV7-9
J: TRBJ2-5

CDR3: CASSLDLGAEGTYEQYF
V: TRBV7-9
J: TRBJ2-7

CDR3: CASSLASTGGTGELFF
V: TRBV5-1
J: TRBJ2-2

CDR3: CASSQTSGKYNEQFF
V: TRBV28
J: TRBJ2-1

CDR3: CASSDTGGTRPYEQYF
V: TRBV10-2
J: NA

CDR3: CASSSTSGTSGNEQFF
V: TRBV7-2
J: TRBJ2-1

CDR3: CASIAPGVEAFF
V: TRBV7-2
J: TRBJ1-1

CDR3: CSARDLPNSGANVLTF
V: TRBV20-1
J: TRBJ2-6

CDR3: CASSLAPTGDTQYF
V: TRBV7-2
J: TRBJ2-3